This T cell receptor beta chain was retrieved from a study of TIL therapy for anti-PD-1-resistant metastatic lung cancer. Study results and caveats: Infused TIL clonotypes partially replaced the baseline blood repertoire, then decayed over months.

V lost 0 bases to trimming and J lost 2 bases, with 10 bases between them. The CDR3 runs to 14 residues. Germline loops: CDR1 GTSNPN, CDR2 SVGIG (reference sequence). The libraries were made with immunoSEQ v3. The data were produced by immunoSEQ multiplex PCR, yet TCRdb's version contains in-frame clones alone and is incomplete. The table includes roughly 11,000 clones, 70% to 80% detected once. Concerning this clone itself: Antigen unknown.

Documented time point: pre-treatment sample, taken before nivolumab and TIL therapy. V and J are TRBV30 and TRBJ1-2; D not certain. The source is a person aged 25 to 80 with non-small cell lung cancer. Specimen: blood, collected at baseline. The CDR3 DNA reads TGTGCCTGGAGTGTAATGAGCCAGAACTATGGCTACACCTTC. Residues: CAWSVMSQNYGYTF. Together with reference TRBV30 and TRBJ1-2, the CDR3 gives the full variable domain: SQTIHQWPATLVQPVGSPLSLECTVEGTSNPNLYWYRQAAGRGLQLLFYSVGIGQISSEVPQNLSASRPQDRQFILSSKKLLLSDSGFYLCAWSVMSQNYGYTFGSGTRLTVV.